A single sample gave rise to the 31 T cell receptor beta chains below, sequenced in a study of OX40 agonist ivuxolimab in advanced cancers. TCRdb's copy holds only in-frame clones and misses some; the assay was immunoSEQ multiplex PCR. Among around 98,000 clones listed, 87% were seen once. Sequencing was performed on CD4+ or CD8+ T cells sorted from blood, taken in a trial of the OX40 agonist ivuxolimab. The receptors were gathered from an adult with an advanced solid tumor such as melanoma, head and neck, liver or kidney cancer.

The rearrangement uses TRBV18 and TRBJ1-1; D is unclear. Germline CDR1 reads KGHSH; CDR2 reads LQKENI. This CDR3 is 13 amino acids long. V lost 7 bases, J lost 1 base, and 10 bases lay in between. The CDR3: CASYQNPNTEAFF. CDR3 DNA sequence: TGTGCCAGCTACCAAAACCCGAACACTGAAGCTTTCTTT.

The chain has TRBV5-8 and TRBJ2-1; TRBD2 is a possible D gene (6 bases). CDR3 length: 13 amino acids. Trimming stripped 3 bases from V and 9 bases from J, with 13 bases between. Germline-derived CDR1 and CDR2 are SGHTS and YDEGEE. The CDR3 loop is CASSSTSFGEQFF. DNA for the CDR3: TGTGCCAGCAGCTCGACTAGTTTTGGTGAGCAGTTCTTC.

This rearrangement joins TRBV29-1 to TRBJ2-3; D uncertain. Looked up from germline, CDR1 is SQVTM and CDR2 is ANQGSEA. Deletions cut 3 bases from V and 1 base from J, with 5 bases between. This CDR3 contains 12 residues. The CDR3 protein is CSVDEGTDTQYF. DNA of the CDR3: TGCAGCGTTGACGAGGGCACAGATACGCAGTATTTT.

This chain uses TRBV6-6 with TRBJ2-5; a weak D match, TRBD1 (6 bases). Germline V gene lookup returns CDR1 MNHNY and CDR2 SVGAGI (reference sequence). V was clipped by 6 bases and J by 5 bases, with 22 bases between them. The CDR3 spans 16 residues. CDR3 bases: TGTGCCAGCAGCCACAGGGAAGGGGTCCTTCCGGAGACCCAGTACTTC. This sequence encodes CASSHREGVLPETQYF.

The V and J genes are TRBV19 and TRBJ1-1; possibly TRBD1 for D (5 bases). V lost 6 bases and J lost 4, with 12 bases in between. Germline loops: CDR1 LNHDA, CDR2 SQIVND (reference sequence). The CDR3 spans 13 residues. The CDR3 reads CASSPRGSTEAFF. The DNA for the CDR3 is TGTGCCAGTAGCCCGAGGGGCAGCACTGAAGCTTTCTTT.

V and J are TRBV5-1 and TRBJ2-5, with D possibly matching TRBD2 (6 bases). Matching the DNA end better, TRBJ2-7 makes the J call doubtful. CDR3 length equals 14 residues. Germline assignment: CDR1 SGHRS and CDR2 YFSETQ. CDR3 loop: CASSLWGELGEQYF. CDR3 in DNA: TGCGCCAGCAGCTTGTGGGGGGAACTGGGCGAGCAGTACTTC.

V is TRBV9 and J is TRBJ2-7; possibly TRBD1 or TRBD2 for D (5 bases each). The CDR3 sequence is 15 residues long. Deletions cut 3 bases from V and 0 bases from J, with 13 bases between. Germline V gene data show CDR1 as SGDLS and CDR2 as YYNGEE. The CDR3: CASSGGWLSSYEQYF. CDR3 DNA: TGTGCCAGCAGCGGGGGGTGGCTTAGCTCCTACGAGCAGTACTTC.

The J gene is TRBJ2-7, the V gene TRBV5-1; D may correspond to TRBD1 or TRBD2 (6 bases each). Germline lookup yields CDR1 SGHRS and CDR2 YFSETQ. V lost 3 bases and J 0 bases, leaving 16 bases between the germline ends. CDR3 length equals 16 residues. Here the CDR3 DNA reads TGCGCCAGCAGCTCGAAAAAGGGGGGTACCTCCTACGAGCAGTACTTC. This translates into CASSSKKGGTSYEQYF.

This clone appeared once. The rearrangement uses TRBV29-1 and TRBJ2-7, with D possibly TRBD1 on 8 matching bases. The V end lost 3 bases, the J end lost 3 bases, and 21 bases lay between the germline ends. The CDR3 length is 16 residues. The V gene's germline CDR1 is SQVTM and CDR2 ANQGSEA. CDR3 sequence: CSVEGGRTGPNYEQYF. DNA of the CDR3: TGCAGCGTTGAGGGGGGGAGGACAGGGCCTAACTACGAGCAGTACTTC.

V gene TRBV11-1 combines with J gene TRBJ2-3; either TRBD1 or TRBD2 may supply D (6 bases each). V dropped 2 bases and J dropped 2 bases, with 11 bases sitting between them. The CDR3 covers 15 residues. From germline, CDR1 is SGHAT and CDR2 FQDESV (reference sequence). CDR3 residues: CASSLRWGATDTQYF. In nucleotides, the CDR3 is TGTGCCAGCAGCTTAAGGTGGGGGGCCACAGATACGCAGTATTTT.

This clone was counted only a few times. The chain joins TRBV18 to TRBJ1-2; TRBD1 is a possible D gene (6 bases). The V gene's germline CDR1 is KGHSH and CDR2 LQKENI. The CDR3 is 13 residues long. The germline V and J ends were trimmed by 3 bases and 8 bases, with 13 bases remaining between them. The CDR3 DNA reads TGTGCCAGCTCACCCCGACAGGCCGACGGCTACACCTTC. Amino acid sequence: CASSPRQADGYTF. Drawing the rest from reference TRBV18 and TRBJ1-2, the complete variable domain is NAGVMQNPRHLVRRRGQEARLRCSPMKGHSHVYWYRQLPEEGLKFMVYLQKENIIDESGMPKERFSAEFPKEGPSILRIQQVVRGDSAAYFCASSPRQADGYTFGSGTRLTVV.

The chain uses TRBV19 and TRBJ1-5; 10 bases are shared with TRBD1. The CDR3 is 16 residues long. Germline V gene sequence: CDR1 LNHDA, CDR2 SQIVND (reference sequence). The V and J ends lost 5 bases and 6 bases, in that order; junction bases with no gene match: 10. CDR3 in amino acids: CASSLGRTGGGQPQHF. The CDR3 DNA reads TGTGCCAGTAGTTTAGGGAGGACAGGGGGGGGTCAGCCCCAGCATTTT. Full variable domain (rest looked up from reference TRBV19 and TRBJ1-5): DGGITQSPKYLFRKEGQNVTLSCEQNLNHDAMYWYRQDPGQGLRLIYYSQIVNDFQKGDIAEGYSVSREKKESFPLTVTSAQKNPTAFYLCASSLGRTGGGQPQHFGDGTRLSIL.

The chain recombines TRBV6-1 with TRBJ2-7, with TRBD1 matching 9 bases. Germline lookup yields CDR1 MNHNS and CDR2 SASEGT. CDR3 size: 14 residues. Losses at the gene ends were 6 bases for V and 4 bases for J; bases not matched to a gene: 7. As DNA, the CDR3 is TGTGCCAGCAGGACCGGGACAGGGCCTTACGAGCAGTACTTC. This codes for CASRTGTGPYEQYF.

The chain carries TRBV7-9 and TRBJ2-4; TRBD2 agrees at 7 bases. The V gene's germline CDR1 is SEHNR and CDR2 FQNEAQ (reference sequence). The CDR3 covers 15 residues. V shed 4 bases, J shed 5 bases, and the junction held 8 bases outside the gene matches. CDR3 sequence: CASSWTSGGENIQYF. Here the CDR3 DNA reads TGTGCCAGCAGCTGGACTAGTGGGGGGGAAAACATTCAGTACTTC.

The chain combines TRBV14 with TRBJ2-2, with 7 bases fitting TRBD2. Germline values: CDR1 SGHDN, CDR2 FVKESK. The CDR3 covers 15 residues. Losses at the gene ends were 6 bases for V and 6 bases for J; bases not matched to a gene: 10. The CDR3: CASSRGGVSAGELFF. The CDR3 coding sequence is TGTGCCAGCAGTCGGGGAGGGGTATCGGCCGGGGAGCTGTTTTTT.

This clone turned up a few times. The rearrangement joins TRBV18 to TRBJ2-1; no clear D. Between the trimmed V and J ends, which lost 6 bases and 7 bases, there was a span of 10 bases. Per the germline V gene, CDR1 is KGHSH and CDR2 is LQKENI. The CDR3 extends over 12 amino acids. In DNA form, the CDR3 reads TGTGCCAGCTCCCCGGATGTGAATGAGCAGTTCTTC. The encoded protein is CASSPDVNEQFF.

V gene TRBV5-1 combines with J gene TRBJ1-1, with a weak D call TRBD1 (5 bases). V shed 0 bases and J shed 1 base, with 7 bases lying between them. This CDR3 region has 14 residues. Germline CDR1 SGHRS, CDR2 YFSETQ. DNA of the CDR3: TGCGCCAGCAGCTTGGACGGGACGAACACTGAAGCTTTCTTT. Its translation is CASSLDGTNTEAFF. The full variable domain, its missing parts supplied by reference TRBV5-1 and TRBJ1-1, is KAGVTQTPRYLIKTRGQQVTLSCSPISGHRSVSWYQQTPGQGLQFLFEYFSETQRNKGNFPGRFSGRQFSNSRSEMNVSTLELGDSALYLCASSLDGTNTEAFFGQGTRLTVV.

A single count supports this clone. CDR3 region: CASSGDRGGEEPQHF. The DNA of the CDR3 is TGTGCCAGCAGTGGGGACAGGGGAGGTGAAGAGCCCCAGCATTTT. The chain links TRBV6-1 to TRBJ1-5, with 10 positions matching TRBD1. Trimming cost V 4 bases and J 8 bases; bases outside gene matches: 8. The CDR3 length is 15 residues. CDR1 and CDR2 from the germline V gene are MNHNS and SASEGT.

V and J are TRBV20-1 and TRBJ2-7, with 8 bases identical to TRBD2. The germline CDR1 and CDR2 sequences are DFQATT and SNEGSKA (reference sequence). J lost 6 bases, V lost 3 bases, and 1 base had no gene match. The CDR3 extends over 11 amino acids. The CDR3 region has the DNA TGCAGTGCTAGTGCGGGGGGCGAGCAGTACTTC. The encoded protein is CSASAGGEQYF.

The chain has TRBV5-1 and TRBJ2-3, with D perhaps given as TRBD1 or TRBD2 (5 bases each). The CDR3 loop spans 13 amino acids. Germline loops: CDR1 SGHRS, CDR2 YFSETQ. V lost 3 bases to trimming and J lost 4 bases, with 9 bases between them. CDR3 protein: CASSWDGSDTQYF. CDR3 in DNA: TGCGCCAGCAGCTGGGACGGATCAGATACGCAGTATTTT.

This chain connects TRBV28 to TRBJ1-1; D remains ambiguous. V lost 7 bases and J 5 bases, leaving 11 bases between the germline ends. The germline V gene encodes CDR1 MDHEN and CDR2 SYDVKM. The CDR3 has 12 residues. The CDR3 loop reads CASNSYVTEAFF. CDR3 sequence (DNA): TGTGCCAGCAACTCGTATGTGACTGAAGCTTTCTTT.

As DNA, the CDR3 is TGTGCCACCCGCCCTGGGGCGGGAGAGACCCAGTACTTC. Residues: CATRPGAGETQYF. The rearrangement links TRBV7-2 to TRBJ2-5; D tentatively fits TRBD1 or TRBD2 (5 bases each). Germline CDR1 SGHTA, CDR2 FQGNSA. Trimming cost V 10 bases and J 4 bases, with 16 bases left between them. There are 13 residues in the CDR3.

This clone was found once. The chain joins TRBV5-1 to TRBJ1-3, with D possibly matching TRBD1 (5 bases). V was cut by 0 bases and J by 3 bases, with 10 bases left in between. Per germline, CDR1 SGHRS and CDR2 YFSETQ. The CDR3 sequence is 15 residues long. The CDR3 region has the DNA TGCGCCAGCAGCTTGGTTCAGGGCGTTGGAAACACCATATATTTT. This gives the protein CASSLVQGVGNTIYF.

This chain connects TRBV7-3 to TRBJ2-4; 7 bases align to TRBD2. With 5 bases clipped from V and 6 bases from J, the junction kept 7 bases outside the gene matches. CDR3 length: 14 residues. CDR1 is SGHTA, CDR2 FQGTGA, per germline. CDR3 protein: CASSPPGGRNIQYF. In DNA, the CDR3 is TGTGCCAGCAGCCCCCCGGGGGGTCGAAACATTCAGTACTTC.

The chain joins TRBV10-3 to TRBJ2-7; 9 positions agree with TRBD1. Trimming cost V 3 bases and J 7 bases; bases outside gene matches: 16. The CDR3 spans 17 residues. CDR1 ENHRY and CDR2 SYGVKD come from the germline V gene. CDR3 DNA sequence: TGTGCCATCAGTGAATTGACATCGGGACAGGGAGAGGGGGAGCAGTACTTC. Translating it yields CAISELTSGQGEGEQYF.

The V gene is TRBV5-1, the J gene TRBJ2-3; possibly TRBD2 for D (6 bases). CDR1 SGHRS and CDR2 YFSETQ come from the germline V gene. The germline V and J ends were trimmed by 0 bases and 2 bases, with 13 bases remaining between them. The CDR3 consists of 16 residues. CDR3 nucleotides: TGCGCCAGCAGCTTGGTTGGGGGACTCACCACAGATACGCAGTATTTT. Its protein is CASSLVGGLTTDTQYF.

V and J are TRBV19 and TRBJ2-3, with D tentatively TRBD2 (7 bases). Trimming left V 6 bases short and J 4 bases short, with 14 bases between. The germline V gene encodes CDR1 LNHDA and CDR2 SQIVND (reference sequence). This CDR3 contains 14 residues. Here the CDR3 reads CASRVGGLSDTQYF. The CDR3 DNA sequence: TGTGCCAGTAGGGTGGGGGGGCTATCAGATACGCAGTATTTT. Full variable domain (outside the CDR3, taken from reference TRBV19 and TRBJ2-3): DGGITQSPKYLFRKEGQNVTLSCEQNLNHDAMYWYRQDPGQGLRLIYYSQIVNDFQKGDIAEGYSVSREKKESFPLTVTSAQKNPTAFYLCASRVGGLSDTQYFGPGTRLTVL.

V usage is TRBV4-2 and J usage is TRBJ1-2; no firm D call. Trimming took 5 bases from V and 8 from J, leaving 24 bases between them. From germline, CDR1 is LGHNA and CDR2 YNFKEQ. The CDR3 is 16 amino acids. The CDR3 coding sequence is TGTGCCAGCAGCTCAGCCGGGTTACTGCCCTCTGAGGGCTACACCTTC. Translated: CASSSAGLLPSEGYTF.

The rearrangement joins TRBV6-1 to TRBJ2-7; 7 positions agree with TRBD1. CDR1 MNHNS and CDR2 SASEGT come from the germline V gene. V lost 6 bases, J lost 2 bases, and 1 base stayed unmatched. The CDR3 has 12 amino acids. CDR3 sequence reads: CASRQGAYEQYF. CDR3 sequence (DNA): TGTGCCAGCAGGCAGGGGGCCTACGAGCAGTACTTC.

The genes are TRBV20-1 and TRBJ2-7; D not certain. Germline V gene lookup returns CDR1 DFQATT and CDR2 SNEGSKA (reference sequence). Between the trimmed V and J ends, which lost 2 bases and 5 bases, there was a span of 4 bases. The CDR3 is 10 residues long. The CDR3 loop reads CSARSHEQYF. The CDR3 DNA is TGCAGTGCTAGATCCCACGAGCAGTACTTC.

The J gene is TRBJ2-5, the V gene TRBV9; tentative D call: TRBD1 (6 bases). Deletions cut 4 bases from V and 5 bases from J, with 9 bases between. This CDR3 has 12 amino acids. Germline lookup yields CDR1 SGDLS and CDR2 YYNGEE. In nucleotides, the CDR3 is TGTGCCAGCAGCACCACAGGGGAGACCCAGTACTTC. Translated, it gives CASSTTGETQYF.